The rows below give T cell receptor beta chains drawn from one sample of a study of blood T cell repertoires in COVID-19. The table came from immunoSEQ multiplex PCR; TCRdb's copy has only in-frame clones and leaves some out. There are about 42,000 clones in the sample; about 88% occur only once, and 15% to 20% lies in the top ten. What was sequenced was peripheral blood. All receptors derive from a man aged 70-80 years with active COVID-19. Both conserved end residues are part of each CDR3. A D gene is named only where the DNA matches it firmly. Clone size is stated in some rows and not others, as once, few, many or a class when expanded.

clone size | J gene | D gene | V gene | CDR3 DNA | CDR3 protein
- | TRBJ1-5 | TRBD1 | TRBV6-4 | TGTGCCAGTCCAGGGGGCGATAGCAATCAGCCCCAGCATTTT | CASPGGDSNQPQHF
- | TRBJ1-2 | - | TRBV19 | TGTGCCAGTAGTACCTTCAGATCCGGCAGGGCGCCTCTAAATGGCTACACCTTC | CASSTFRSGRAPLNGYTF
- | TRBJ1-3 | TRBD1 | TRBV28 | TGTGCCAGCAGTTTACTAGGGACAGTGAGGGGAAACACCATATATTTT | CASSLLGTVRGNTIYF
- | TRBJ1-4 | TRBD1 | TRBV7-9 | TGTGCCAGCAGCTGGGGGACAGCGGCAACTAATGAAAAACTGTTTTTT | CASSWGTAATNEKLFF
- | TRBJ1-1 | TRBD1 | TRBV18 | TGTGCCAGCTCACTTTGGACAGGGGGCCCCACTGAAGCTTTCTTT | CASSLWTGGPTEAFF
- | TRBJ1-2 | - | TRBV6-2/TRBV6-3 | TGTGCCAGCAGTTACTCAACAGGATTCATCCGATTAGACTACACCTTC | CASSYSTGFIRLDYTF
- | TRBJ1-1 | - | TRBV6-5 | TGTGCCAGCAGTTACTCCTCTACAGGGTTTTTGGCTGAAGCTTTCTTT | CASSYSSTGFLAEAFF
- | TRBJ2-7 | - | TRBV7-8 | TGTGCCAGCAGCTTTGGACTACTCTACGAGCAGTACTTC | CASSFGLLYEQYF
once | TRBJ2-5 | - | TRBV7-2 | TGTGCCAGCAGCCCCAGGAGGCTTAGGTTACGAGAGACCCAGTACTTC | CASSPRRLRLRETQYF
- | TRBJ2-3 | - | TRBV16 | TGTGCCAGCACCCTCAATAGCGGCGGTACGCAGTATTTT | CASTLNSGGTQYF
few | TRBJ2-5 | - | TRBV11-3 | TGTGCCAGCAGCTTAGGTCACTACAAGAAAGAGACCCAGTACTTC | CASSLGHYKKETQYF
few | TRBJ1-5 | - | TRBV5-8 | TGTGCCAGCAGCTTTAGAAGCGATATTGGGCCCCAGCATTTT | CASSFRSDIGPQHF
- | TRBJ2-5 | - | TRBV2 | TGTGCCAGCAGTGCAAACCAAGAGACCCAGTACTTC | CASSANQETQYF
- | TRBJ2-7 | - | TRBV19 | TGTGCCAGTAGCCCTCAGAGTTCAGGCTACGAGCAGTACTTC | CASSPQSSGYEQYF
- | TRBJ2-7 | - | TRBV19 | TGTGCCAGTAGTAGGCTGGGGGGAGGCGAGCAGTACTTC | CASSRLGGGEQYF
- | TRBJ1-5 | - | TRBV6-5 | TGTGCCAGCAGTTACTCCACAAATCAGCCCCAGCATTTT | CASSYSTNQPQHF
- | TRBJ2-7 | TRBD1 | TRBV6-5 | TGTGCCAGCTCCGGGACAGGGAGCTCCTACGAGCAGTACTTC | CASSGTGSSYEQYF
- | TRBJ2-1 | - | TRBV29-1 | TGCAGCGTTGAAAGGGCAGGGGGGTACAATGAGCAGTTCTTC | CSVERAGGYNEQFF
- | TRBJ2-3 | TRBD2 | TRBV7-3 | TGTGCCAGCAGCTCTCCGGGACTAGCGGGGGGTTTAGGAGATACGCAGTATTTT | CASSSPGLAGGLGDTQYF
- | TRBJ2-2 | - | TRBV5-1 | TGCGCCAGCAGCTTGGATGGGCTGGACACCGGGGAGCTGTTTTTT | CASSLDGLDTGELFF
- | TRBJ2-1 | - | TRBV7-2 | TGTGCCAGCAGCAACACAGAGCAGTTCTTC | CASSNTEQFF
- | TRBJ2-7 | TRBD1 | TRBV5-1 | TGCGCCAGCAGCTTGGGGCGGACAGGGGGAACAACCCCGTACGAGCAGTACTTC | CASSLGRTGGTTPYEQYF
- | TRBJ1-2 | TRBD1 | TRBV7-9 | TGTGCCAGCACCTATGGGCCAACAGGGGCAGGCGGCTACACCTTC | CASTYGPTGAGGYTF
- | TRBJ2-2 | TRBD2 | TRBV2 | TGTGCCAGCAGCAGCAGTCCCGGACAGCGGGGGACCGGGGAGCTGTTTTTT | CASSSSPGQRGTGELFF
once | TRBJ1-4 | - | TRBV27 | TGTGCCAGCAGTGCCAGAAGAGGGACTAATGAAAAACTGTTTTTT | CASSARRGTNEKLFF